This TCR beta chain was observed in a study of shared clonotypes between healthy human individuals. The authors distributed each subset's genomic DNA evenly over several immunoSEQ plates. Under the authors' procedure: There were no quality scores in the junction-only immunoSEQ sequences, so filtering differed. Sequencing used immunoSEQ multiplex PCR; TCRdb keeps in-frame clones, though not all of them. The V and J calls and clone size are taken from that table; D and trimming were inferred from the DNA. The profile shows under 1,900,000 clones, 98% to 99% of them singletons. CDR1 KGHSH and CDR2 LQKENI come from the germline V gene. This CDR3 contains 14 residues. Trimming stripped 3 bases from V and 0 bases from J, with 8 bases between.

This TCR was recovered from a man between 25 and 39 years old in good health. The sequenced material came from naive CD4+ T cells sorted from blood. The subset here: CD45RA+ positively selected. The chain couples TRBV18 to TRBJ1-1; D unresolved. DNA of the CDR3: TGTGCCAGCTCACCGGGCAGTCTGAACACTGAAGCTTTCTTT. It yields the protein CASSPGSLNTEAFF.